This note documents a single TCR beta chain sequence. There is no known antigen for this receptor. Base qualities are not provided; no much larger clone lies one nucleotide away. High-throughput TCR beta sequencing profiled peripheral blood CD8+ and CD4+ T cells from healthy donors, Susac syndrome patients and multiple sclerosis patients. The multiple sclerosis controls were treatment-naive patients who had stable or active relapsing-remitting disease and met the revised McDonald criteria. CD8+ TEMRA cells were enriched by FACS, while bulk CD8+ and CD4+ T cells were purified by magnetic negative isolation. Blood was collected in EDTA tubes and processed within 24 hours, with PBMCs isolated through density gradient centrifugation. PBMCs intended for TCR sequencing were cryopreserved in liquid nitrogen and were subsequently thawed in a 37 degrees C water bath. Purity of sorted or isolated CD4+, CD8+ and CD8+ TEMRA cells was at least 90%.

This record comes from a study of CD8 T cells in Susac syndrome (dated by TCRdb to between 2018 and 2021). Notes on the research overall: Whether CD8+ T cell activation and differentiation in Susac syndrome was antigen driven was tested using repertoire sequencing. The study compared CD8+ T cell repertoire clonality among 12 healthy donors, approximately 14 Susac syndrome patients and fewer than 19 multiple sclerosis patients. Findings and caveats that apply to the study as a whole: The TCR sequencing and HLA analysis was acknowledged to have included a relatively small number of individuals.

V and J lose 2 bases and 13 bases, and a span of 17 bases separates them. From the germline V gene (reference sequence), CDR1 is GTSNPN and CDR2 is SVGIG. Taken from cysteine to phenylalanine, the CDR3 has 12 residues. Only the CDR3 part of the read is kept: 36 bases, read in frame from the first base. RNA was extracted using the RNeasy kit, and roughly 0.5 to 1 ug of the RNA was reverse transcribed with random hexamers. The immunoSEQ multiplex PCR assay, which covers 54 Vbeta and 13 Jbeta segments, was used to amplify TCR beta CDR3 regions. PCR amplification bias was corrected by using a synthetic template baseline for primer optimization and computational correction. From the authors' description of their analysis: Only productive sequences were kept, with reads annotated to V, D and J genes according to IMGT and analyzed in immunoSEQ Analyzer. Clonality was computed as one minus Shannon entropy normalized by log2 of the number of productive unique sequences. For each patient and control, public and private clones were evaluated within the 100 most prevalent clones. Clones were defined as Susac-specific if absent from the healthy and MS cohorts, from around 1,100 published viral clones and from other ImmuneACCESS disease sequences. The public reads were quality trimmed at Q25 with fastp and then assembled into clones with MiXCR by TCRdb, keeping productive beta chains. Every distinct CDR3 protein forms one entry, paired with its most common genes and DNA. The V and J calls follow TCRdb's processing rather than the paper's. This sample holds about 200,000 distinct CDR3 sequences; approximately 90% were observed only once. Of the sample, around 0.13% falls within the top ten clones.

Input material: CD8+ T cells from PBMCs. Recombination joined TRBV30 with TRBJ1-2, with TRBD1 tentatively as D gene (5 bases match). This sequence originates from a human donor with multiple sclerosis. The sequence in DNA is TGTGCCTGGAGTCTCTTTTCGCCGACAGCCACCTTC. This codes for CAWSLFSPTATF.